The rows below give T cell receptor beta chains drawn from one sample of a study of shared clonotypes between healthy human individuals. TCRdb keeps only in-frame clones here, not all; method: immunoSEQ multiplex PCR. The repertoire holds approximately 2.5 million clones, with 93% as singletons. Sample: naive CD4+ T cells from PBMCs. These receptors all come from a man between 18 and 35 years old in good health. Some clones in this sample may be carry-over from other donors' samples. Both conserved end residues are part of each CDR3. Fields, in order: CDR3 protein, CDR3 DNA, D gene, V gene, clone size, J gene. D genes are given only for firm matches. Not all rows give a size; the values are once, few, many and, for expanded clones, a class.

CASRTEGGYEQYF | TGTGCCAGCAGGACCGAGGGGGGGTACGAGCAGTACTTC | NA | TRBV7-8 | NA | TRBJ2-7
CASSVGYRDSYNEQFF | TGTGCCAGCAGCGTAGGGTACCGGGACAGTTACAATGAGCAGTTCTTC | TRBD1 | TRBV9 | NA | TRBJ2-1
CASSDRRDTDTQYF | TGCGCCAGCAGTGACCGGAGAGACACAGATACGCAGTATTTT | NA | TRBV10-1 | NA | TRBJ2-3
CASSNTQSSYNEQFF | TGCGCCAGCAGCAATACTCAGAGCTCCTACAATGAGCAGTTCTTC | NA | TRBV5-1 | NA | TRBJ2-1
CAWSPRGGNHVYEQYF | TGTGCCTGGAGTCCAAGGGGCGGGAACCACGTCTACGAGCAGTACTTC | NA | TRBV30 | once | TRBJ2-7
CASSSGGSGRLSGANVLTF | TGCGCCAGCAGCTCTGGGGGTTCAGGGAGGCTATCTGGGGCCAACGTCCTGACTTTC | NA | TRBV5-1 | NA | TRBJ2-6
CASSPATSGGGGETQYF | TGTGCCAGCAGCCCAGCGACTAGCGGAGGAGGGGGAGAGACCCAGTACTTC | TRBD2 | TRBV7-2 | NA | TRBJ2-5
CASSPRPSTYEQYF | TGTGCCAGCAGCCCCAGGCCTTCCACCTACGAGCAGTACTTC | NA | TRBV9 | NA | TRBJ2-7
CASTMIGARGDLGYTF | TGTGCCAGTACCATGATCGGGGCCCGGGGGGATCTTGGCTACACCTTC | NA | TRBV19 | NA | TRBJ1-2
CASKDRGIQETQYF | TGTGCCAGTAAGGATCGAGGGATACAAGAGACCCAGTACTTC | NA | TRBV19 | once | TRBJ2-5
CASSADRGMAFFTF | TGTGCCAGCAGCGCGGACAGGGGCATGGCATTCTTCACCTTC | TRBD1 | TRBV5-4 | once | TRBJ1-2
CASSQGSSGISYNEQFF | TGCGCCAGCAGCCAAGGTTCTAGCGGGATCTCCTACAATGAGCAGTTCTTC | TRBD2 | TRBV4-1 | NA | TRBJ2-1
CASSLVGTSLGKTQYF | TGTGCCAGCAGCTTGGTAGGGACTAGCCTCGGAAAGACCCAGTACTTC | TRBD2 | TRBV5-4 | NA | TRBJ2-5
CASSRQGNYGYTF | TGTGCCAGCAGCCGACAGGGGAACTATGGCTACACCTTC | TRBD1 | TRBV25-1 | NA | TRBJ1-2
CASSWGFGTDTEAFF | TGCGCCAGCTCTTGGGGATTTGGGACGGACACTGAAGCTTTCTTT | NA | TRBV5-1 | NA | TRBJ1-1
CASSLWTSGRQDNEQFF | TGCGCCAGCAGCCTGTGGACTAGCGGGAGACAGGACAATGAGCAGTTCTTC | TRBD2 | TRBV5-1 | NA | TRBJ2-1
CASSLPQNTGELFF | TGCGCCAGCAGCTTACCCCAGAACACCGGGGAGCTGTTTTTT | NA | TRBV5-1 | NA | TRBJ2-2
CASSLLGDEQFF | TGTGCCAGCAGCTTATTGGGGGATGAGCAGTTCTTC | NA | TRBV11-2 | NA | TRBJ2-1
CASSALDRAMNTEAFF | TGTGCCAGCAGCGCCTTGGACAGGGCAATGAACACTGAAGCTTTCTTT | TRBD1 | TRBV7-9 | NA | TRBJ1-1
CASSDMGVRGYNEQFF | TGTGCCAGCAGTGATATGGGAGTTAGGGGCTACAATGAGCAGTTCTTC | NA | TRBV6-4 | NA | TRBJ2-1
CAITGDRGYEQYF | TGTGCCATCACTGGGGACAGGGGCTACGAGCAGTACTTC | TRBD1 | TRBV10-3 | NA | TRBJ2-7
CASSKQGGIYGYTF | TGTGCCAGCAGCAAGCAGGGGGGAATCTATGGCTACACCTTC | TRBD1 | TRBV9 | NA | TRBJ1-2
CASRERRRADGDQPQHF | TGTGCCAGCAGGGAAAGAAGGCGGGCAGATGGGGATCAGCCCCAGCATTTT | NA | TRBV14 | NA | TRBJ1-5
CASSFPHDYQPQHF | TGTGCCAGCAGCTTCCCCCACGACTATCAGCCCCAGCATTTT | NA | TRBV5-6 | NA | TRBJ1-5
CASSPGGGYEQYF | TGTGCCAGCAGCCCCGGGGGGGGGTACGAGCAGTACTTC | TRBD2 | TRBV28 | once | TRBJ2-7
CAWSHDRDAGELFF | TGTGCCTGGAGCCACGACAGGGACGCCGGGGAGCTGTTTTTT | TRBD1 | TRBV30 | NA | TRBJ2-2